This T cell receptor beta chain was observed in a study of T cell responses to AZD1222 COVID-19 vaccine. General study results and limits: Repertoire sampling happened only post peak T cell response. Just a handful of AZD1222 recipients tested seropositive at baseline. Vaccine-associated CD4 TCRs spanned spike, dominant at 160-218 and 743-854. Targets within unmutated variant regions were reportedly found for nearly half of spike-specific TCRs.

The data were produced by immunoSEQ multiplex PCR, yet TCRdb's version contains in-frame clones alone and is incomplete. The data contain over 140,000 clones, 80% to 95% of them singletons. Details on this clone: Its target is unknown.

This TCR derives from an adult in good health. The input for sequencing was peripheral blood, taken on day 0 of AZD1222 vaccination.

The CDR3 here is CASTYKTGAGGYNEKLFF. DNA of the CDR3: TGTGCCAGCACCTACAAGACAGGGGCTGGGGGGTATAATGAAAAACTGTTTTTT. The V gene is TRBV11-2, the J gene TRBJ1-4; 8 positions match TRBD1. Germline CDR1 reads SGHAT; CDR2 reads FQNNGV. The ends lost 7 bases at V and 4 bases at J; junction bases unmatched: 17. This CDR3 spans 18 amino acids.